This T cell receptor (beta chain) is drawn from a study of blood T cell repertoires in COVID-19. Looking at the study overall: There were acute and convalescent COVID-19 samples, and they came from the United States, Italy and Spain. The cDNA or gDNA used as material had been derived from T cells, B-cell-depleted T cells, or PBMCs.

Source study methods: Cell counts per sample came from amplifying reference gene primers. TCRdb's table, derived via immunoSEQ multiplex PCR, lists solely in-frame clones and lacks some. V, J and clone size are those of that table, while D and trimming were read from the DNA. The profile covers about 120,000 clones, with around 81% appearing a single time and 10% taken by the ten largest. Source material: peripheral blood. The TCR originated in a human donor in a cohort sampled during active COVID-19.

CDR3 in amino acids: CASSLEDRGYEQYF. The CDR3, as DNA: TGTGCCAGCAGCTTAGAGGACAGGGGTTACGAGCAGTACTTC. V is TRBV11-2 and J is TRBJ2-7; 9 nucleotides match TRBD1. The V segment lost 0 bases and the J segment 4 bases; nucleotides outside the gene matches: 1. The CDR3 has 14 residues. Germline values: CDR1 SGHAT, CDR2 FQNNGV.